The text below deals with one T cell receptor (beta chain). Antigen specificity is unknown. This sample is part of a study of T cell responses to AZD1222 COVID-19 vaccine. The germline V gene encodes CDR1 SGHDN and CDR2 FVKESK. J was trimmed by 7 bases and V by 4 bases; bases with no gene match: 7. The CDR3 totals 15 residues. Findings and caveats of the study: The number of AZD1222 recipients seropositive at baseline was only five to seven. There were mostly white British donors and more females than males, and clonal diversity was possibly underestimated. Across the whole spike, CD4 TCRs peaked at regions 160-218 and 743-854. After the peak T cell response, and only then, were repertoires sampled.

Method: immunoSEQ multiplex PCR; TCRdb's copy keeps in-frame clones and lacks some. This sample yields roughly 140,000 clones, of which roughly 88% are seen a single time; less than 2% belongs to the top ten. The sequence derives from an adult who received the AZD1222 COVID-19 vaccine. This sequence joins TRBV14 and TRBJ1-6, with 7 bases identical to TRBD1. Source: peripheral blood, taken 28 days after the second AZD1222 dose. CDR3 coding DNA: TGTGCCAGCAGCCGCGACAGGGTAGTGAATTCACCCCTCCACTTT. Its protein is CASSRDRVVNSPLHF.